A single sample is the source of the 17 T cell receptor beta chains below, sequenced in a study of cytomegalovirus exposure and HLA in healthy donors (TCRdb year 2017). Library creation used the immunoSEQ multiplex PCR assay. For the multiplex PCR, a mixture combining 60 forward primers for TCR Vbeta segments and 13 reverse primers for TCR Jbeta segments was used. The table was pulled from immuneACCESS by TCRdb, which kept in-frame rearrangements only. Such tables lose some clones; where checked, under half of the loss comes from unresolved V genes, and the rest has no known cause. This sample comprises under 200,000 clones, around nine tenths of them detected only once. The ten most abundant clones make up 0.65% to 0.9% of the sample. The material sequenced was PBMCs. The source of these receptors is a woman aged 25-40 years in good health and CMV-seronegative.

The CDR3 DNA follows: TGTGCCAGCAGGTTCTTCGGACAGGGGGCGCGAGCCACTGAAGCTTTCTTT. This gives the protein CASRFFGQGARATEAFF. This sequence joins TRBV25-1 and TRBJ1-1, with 11 bases aligning to TRBD1. V lost 6 bases and J lost 4; bases outside the gene matches: 13. The CDR3 spans 17 residues. Germline assignment: CDR1 MGHDK and CDR2 SYGVNS.

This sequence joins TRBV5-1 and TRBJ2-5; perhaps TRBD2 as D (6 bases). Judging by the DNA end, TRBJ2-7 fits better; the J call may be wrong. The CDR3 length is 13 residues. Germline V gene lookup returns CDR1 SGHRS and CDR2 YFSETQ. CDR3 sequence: CASTNLEGHEQYF. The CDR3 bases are TGCGCCAGCACCAACCTGGAGGGCCACGAGCAGTACTTC.

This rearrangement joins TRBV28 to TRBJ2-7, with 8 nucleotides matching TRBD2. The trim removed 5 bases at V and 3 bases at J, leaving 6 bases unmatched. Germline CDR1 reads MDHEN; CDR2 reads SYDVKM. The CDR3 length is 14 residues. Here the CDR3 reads CASSPQAGGYEQYF. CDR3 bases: TGTGCCAGCAGTCCGCAGGCGGGGGGCTACGAGCAGTACTTC. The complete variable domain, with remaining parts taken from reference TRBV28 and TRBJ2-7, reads DVKVTQSSRYLVKRTGEKVFLECVQDMDHENMFWYRQDPGLGLRLIYFSYDVKMKEKGDIPEGYSVSREKKERFSLILESASTNQTSMYLCASSPQAGGYEQYFGPGTRLTVT.

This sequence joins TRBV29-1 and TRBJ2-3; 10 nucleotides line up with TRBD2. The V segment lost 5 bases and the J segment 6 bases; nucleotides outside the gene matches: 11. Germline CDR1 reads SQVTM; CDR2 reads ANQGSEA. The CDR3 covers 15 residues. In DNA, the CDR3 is TGCAGCGTTCCCCTAGCGGGAGTGGTTGGGGATACGCAGTATTTT. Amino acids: CSVPLAGVVGDTQYF.

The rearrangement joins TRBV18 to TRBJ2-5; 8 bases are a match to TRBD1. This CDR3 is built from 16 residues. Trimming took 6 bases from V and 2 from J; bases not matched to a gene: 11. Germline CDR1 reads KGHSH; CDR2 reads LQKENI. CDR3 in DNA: TGTGCCAGCTCGGGCATGACAGGGGCTGTACAAGAGACCCAGTACTTC. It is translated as CASSGMTGAVQETQYF.

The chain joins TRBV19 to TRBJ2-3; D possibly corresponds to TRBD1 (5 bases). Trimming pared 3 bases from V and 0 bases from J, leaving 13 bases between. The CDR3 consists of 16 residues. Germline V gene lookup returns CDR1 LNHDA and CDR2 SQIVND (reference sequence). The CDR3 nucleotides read TGTGCCAGTAGTATTCCCCAGGGTATAAGCACAGATACGCAGTATTTT. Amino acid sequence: CASSIPQGISTDTQYF.

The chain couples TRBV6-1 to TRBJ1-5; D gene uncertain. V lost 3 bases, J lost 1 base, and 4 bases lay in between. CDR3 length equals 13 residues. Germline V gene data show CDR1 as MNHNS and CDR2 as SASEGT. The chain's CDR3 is CASSEASNQPQHF. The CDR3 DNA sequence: TGTGCCAGCAGTGAGGCCAGCAATCAGCCCCAGCATTTT.

The CDR3 bases are TGTGCCAGCAGTTCCCCCGGACTAGCGGCTAGGTACGAGCAGTACTTC. Its protein product is CASSSPGLAARYEQYF. The chain has TRBV28 and TRBJ2-5, with TRBD2 identical over 10 bases. With the DNA end fitting TRBJ2-7 better, the J assignment may be wrong. CDR1 and CDR2 (germline): MDHEN, SYDVKM. This CDR3 has 16 amino acids.

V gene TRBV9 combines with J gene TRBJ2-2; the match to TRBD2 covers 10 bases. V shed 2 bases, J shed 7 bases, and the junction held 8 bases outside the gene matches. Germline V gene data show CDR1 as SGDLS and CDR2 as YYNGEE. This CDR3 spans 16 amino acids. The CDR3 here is CASSVGAGGGNGELFF. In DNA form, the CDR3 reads TGTGCCAGCAGCGTTGGAGCGGGGGGGGGTAACGGGGAGCTGTTTTTT.

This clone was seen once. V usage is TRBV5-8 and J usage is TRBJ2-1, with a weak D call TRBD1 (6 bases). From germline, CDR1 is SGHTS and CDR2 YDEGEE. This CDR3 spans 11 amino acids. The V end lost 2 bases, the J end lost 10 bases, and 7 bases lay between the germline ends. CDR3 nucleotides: TGTGCCAGCAGCTTCCAGGGGGAGCAGTTCTTC. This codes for CASSFQGEQFF.

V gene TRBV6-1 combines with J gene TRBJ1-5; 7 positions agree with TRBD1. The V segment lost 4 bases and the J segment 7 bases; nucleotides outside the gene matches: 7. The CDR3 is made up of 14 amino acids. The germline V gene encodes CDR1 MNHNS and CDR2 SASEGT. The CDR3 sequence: CASSADRVGQPQHF. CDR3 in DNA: TGTGCCAGCAGTGCCGACAGGGTAGGGCAGCCCCAGCATTTT.

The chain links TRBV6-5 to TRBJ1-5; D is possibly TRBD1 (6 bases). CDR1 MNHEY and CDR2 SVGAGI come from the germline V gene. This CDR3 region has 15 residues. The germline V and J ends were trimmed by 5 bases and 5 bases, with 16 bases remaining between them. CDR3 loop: CASSKQGSKDQPQHF. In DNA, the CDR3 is TGTGCCAGCAGTAAACAGGGCAGTAAGGATCAGCCCCAGCATTTT.

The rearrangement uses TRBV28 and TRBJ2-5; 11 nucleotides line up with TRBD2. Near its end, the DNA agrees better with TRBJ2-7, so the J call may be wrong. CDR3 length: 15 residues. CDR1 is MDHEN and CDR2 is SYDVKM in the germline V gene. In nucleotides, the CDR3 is TGTGCCACCTTGGGGCCAACTAGCGGGGGCTACGAGCAGTACTTC. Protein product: CATLGPTSGGYEQYF.

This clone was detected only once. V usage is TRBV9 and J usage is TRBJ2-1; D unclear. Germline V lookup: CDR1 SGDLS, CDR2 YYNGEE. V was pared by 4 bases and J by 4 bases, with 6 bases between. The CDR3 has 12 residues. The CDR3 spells CASSSGYNEQFF. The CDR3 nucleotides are TGTGCCAGCAGCTCGGGTTACAATGAGCAGTTCTTC.

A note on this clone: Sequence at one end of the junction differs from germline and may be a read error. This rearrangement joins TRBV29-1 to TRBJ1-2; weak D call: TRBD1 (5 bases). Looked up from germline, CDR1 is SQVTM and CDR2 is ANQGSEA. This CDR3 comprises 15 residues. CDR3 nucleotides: TGCAGCGCTGAAGATCTTCTAGGGGTCGGGTATGGCTACACCTTC. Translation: CSAEDLLGVGYGYTF.

The CDR3 is CASREEEAQYF. For the CDR3, the DNA is TGCGCCAGCAGGGAGGAGGAGGCCCAGTACTTC. This chain connects TRBV5-1 to TRBJ2-5, with a possible D match to TRBD2 (5 bases). The V gene's germline CDR1 is SGHRS and CDR2 YFSETQ. This CDR3 spans 11 amino acids. V was trimmed by 5 bases and J by 9 bases, leaving 11 bases between them.

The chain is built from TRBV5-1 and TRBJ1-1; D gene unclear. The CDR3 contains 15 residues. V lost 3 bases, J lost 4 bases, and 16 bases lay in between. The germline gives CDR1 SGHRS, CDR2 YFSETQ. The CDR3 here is CASSSGIGVGTEAFF. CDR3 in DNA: TGCGCCAGCAGCTCCGGAATCGGAGTCGGCACTGAAGCTTTCTTT.